Listed here are 24 T cell receptor beta chains from one sample, sequenced in a study of cytomegalovirus exposure and HLA in healthy donors. Primers included in the PCR were 60 Vbeta and 13 Jbeta primers. Some clones are missing from TCRdb's copy, which holds only in-frame ones; the method was immunoSEQ multiplex PCR. The repertoire table contains approximately 150,000 clones. The sequenced sample was PBMCs. The receptors shown here come from a woman aged 45-65 years in good health and CMV-seronegative.

V and J are TRBV30 and TRBJ1-2; D not resolved. Germline CDR1 and CDR2: GTSNPN and SVGIG (reference sequence). Trimming removed 0 bases at V and 8 bases at J, with 4 bases between. The CDR3 extends over 10 amino acids. The DNA of the CDR3 is TGTGCCTGGAGTGTAATAGGCTACACCTTC. Protein: CAWSVIGYTF.

The rearrangement links TRBV18 to TRBJ2-1, with 10 bases identical to TRBD2. From germline, CDR1 is KGHSH and CDR2 LQKENI. The CDR3 has 18 residues. J was trimmed by 2 bases and V by 6 bases; bases with no gene match: 13. CDR3: CASSRTRGLAGAYNEQFF. The CDR3 nucleotides are TGTGCCAGCTCTCGAACCAGGGGGCTAGCGGGAGCCTACAATGAGCAGTTCTTC.

V and J are TRBV11-3 and TRBJ1-1; a possible D gene is TRBD1 (5 bases). This CDR3 has 15 amino acids. The V gene lost 0 bases and the J gene lost 1 base, with 9 bases spanning the gap. Germline V lookup: CDR1 SGHNT, CDR2 YENEEA. The CDR3 spells CASSLDSGGNTEAFF. DNA of the CDR3: TGTGCCAGCAGCTTAGACTCGGGGGGGAACACTGAAGCTTTCTTT.

The chain employs TRBV7-6 and TRBJ2-2, with no clear D. This CDR3 region has 15 residues. Germline V lookup: CDR1 SGHVS, CDR2 FNYEAQ. V was cut by 5 bases and J by 5 bases, with 15 bases left in between. The CDR3 region is CASSPVSTRTGELFF. Here the CDR3 DNA reads TGTGCCAGCAGCCCGGTGTCTACCCGGACCGGGGAGCTGTTTTTT. Looking up the rest from reference TRBV7-6 and TRBJ2-2 gives the full variable domain: GAGVSQSPRYKVTKRGQDVALRCDPISGHVSLYWYRQALGQGPEFLTYFNYEAQQDKSGLPNDRFSAERPEGSISTLTIQRTEQRDSAMYRCASSPVSTRTGELFFGEGSRLTVL.

The chain recombines TRBV7-9 with TRBJ2-7; 8 nucleotides align to TRBD2. The ends lost 6 bases at V and 0 bases at J; junction bases unmatched: 7. This CDR3 spans 15 amino acids. In germline, CDR1 is SEHNR, CDR2 FQNEAQ (reference sequence). The CDR3 DNA reads TGTGCCAGCAGTAATAGCGGGGAGCCCTCCTACGAGCAGTACTTC. It encodes CASSNSGEPSYEQYF.

This chain connects TRBV27 to TRBJ1-3, with D unclear. The CDR3 consists of 13 residues. Germline-derived CDR1 and CDR2 are MNHEY and SMNVEV (reference sequence). V shed 5 bases and J shed 1 base, with 6 bases lying between them. CDR3 sequence (DNA): TGTGCCAGCAGTCCAGGTTCTGGAAACACCATATATTTT. This codes for CASSPGSGNTIYF.

V gene TRBV27 combines with J gene TRBJ1-2, with 7 nucleotides matching TRBD1. The junction had 12 bases not matched to a gene; V was cut back by 4 bases and J by 4 bases. Germline V gives CDR1 MNHEY, CDR2 SMNVEV (reference sequence). This CDR3 contains 16 residues. DNA for the CDR3: TGTGCCAGCAGTTACTTGAAGGAGGGGGCCACCTATGGCTACACCTTC. Residues: CASSYLKEGATYGYTF.

The genes are TRBV10-3 and TRBJ1-6; D uncertain. The V end was cut by 0 bases, the J end by 7 bases, with 10 bases between. Germline-derived CDR1 and CDR2 are ENHRY and SYGVKD. This CDR3 comprises 15 residues. The CDR3 spells CAISESSGYNSPLHF. CDR3 DNA sequence: TGTGCCATCAGTGAGTCGTCGGGGTACAATTCACCCCTCCACTTT.

The V and J genes are TRBV6-1 and TRBJ1-4; TRBD1 might be the D (5 bases). The CDR3 sequence is 13 residues long. V was shortened by 6 bases and J by 4 bases, with 9 bases between the two germline ends. Germline lookup yields CDR1 MNHNS and CDR2 SASEGT. DNA for the CDR3: TGTGCCAGCAGCTGGACAATTAATGAAAAACTGTTTTTT. As protein: CASSWTINEKLFF.

V usage is TRBV19 and J usage is TRBJ1-1; maybe TRBD1 (5 bases). The CDR3 is 14 amino acids. Germline assignment: CDR1 LNHDA and CDR2 SQIVND (reference sequence). V lost 4 bases and J 5 bases, leaving 14 bases between the germline ends. The CDR3 coding sequence is TGTGCCAGTAGTAATCCGGGGGTGGGAACTGAAGCTTTCTTT. This sequence encodes CASSNPGVGTEAFF.

This chain uses TRBV5-6 with TRBJ2-7; D perhaps matches TRBD2 (6 bases). Trimming removed 3 bases at V and 1 base at J, with 8 bases between. Germline CDR1 SGHDT, CDR2 YYEEEE. This CDR3 is 13 amino acids long. The CDR3: CASSWGTSYEQYF. Here the CDR3 DNA reads TGTGCCAGCAGCTGGGGGACTTCCTACGAGCAGTACTTC.

In nucleotides, the CDR3 is TGTGCCAGCAGTTTGGACAGCGGCTCTGGAAACACCATATATTTT. This translates into CASSLDSGSGNTIYF. The V and J genes are TRBV27 and TRBJ1-3; weak D call: TRBD1 (6 bases). Per the germline V gene, CDR1 is MNHEY and CDR2 is SMNVEV (reference sequence). V was cut by 3 bases and J by 0 bases, with 9 bases left in between. This CDR3 spans 15 amino acids.

V gene TRBV28 combines with J gene TRBJ2-7; 12 positions agree with TRBD2. CDR1 is MDHEN and CDR2 is SYDVKM in the germline V gene. This CDR3 is 16 amino acids long. J gave up 3 bases and V 2 bases, and 5 bases lay outside the gene matches. The CDR3 here is CASSLPTSGSLYEQYF. The CDR3 nucleotides are TGTGCCAGCAGTTTACCGACTAGCGGGAGTCTCTACGAGCAGTACTTC. Full variable domain (missing parts from reference TRBV28 and TRBJ2-7): DVKVTQSSRYLVKRTGEKVFLECVQDMDHENMFWYRQDPGLGLRLIYFSYDVKMKEKGDIPEGYSVSREKKERFSLILESASTNQTSMYLCASSLPTSGSLYEQYFGPGTRLTVT.

V usage is TRBV5-1 and J usage is TRBJ2-5; 7 bases agree with TRBD1. The J call may be in error: the DNA end matches TRBJ2-7 better. CDR3 length equals 12 residues. CDR1 and CDR2 from the germline V gene are SGHRS and YFSETQ. CDR3 protein: CASSNPGGEQYF. The CDR3 nucleotides read TGCGCCAGCAGCAACCCAGGGGGCGAGCAGTACTTC.

The rearrangement links TRBV5-1 to TRBJ2-3; TRBD2 agrees at 12 bases. CDR1 SGHRS and CDR2 YFSETQ come from the germline V gene. J was trimmed by 4 bases and V by 3 bases; bases with no gene match: 9. This CDR3 spans 17 amino acids. The CDR3 sequence is CASSSTPTSGGSDTQYF. CDR3 bases: TGCGCCAGCAGCTCCACACCGACTAGCGGGGGATCAGATACGCAGTATTTT.

The rearrangement uses TRBV5-1 and TRBJ1-1; possibly TRBD1 for D (6 bases). V was shortened by 4 bases and J by 0 bases, with 10 bases between the two germline ends. The CDR3 contains 14 residues. The germline V gene has CDR1 SGHRS and CDR2 YFSETQ. The DNA of the CDR3 is TGCGCCAGCAGCCCGGGACACCTGAACACTGAAGCTTTCTTT. Its translation is CASSPGHLNTEAFF.

The chain couples TRBV4-2 to TRBJ2-7; D is undetermined. Germline CDR1 LGHNA, CDR2 YNFKEQ. V was shortened by 0 bases and J by 1 base, with 7 bases between the two germline ends. This CDR3 has 14 amino acids. As DNA, the CDR3 is TGTGCCAGCAGCCAAGAAGGCAGGTCCTACGAGCAGTACTTC. Encoded protein: CASSQEGRSYEQYF.

This sequence joins TRBV18 and TRBJ1-3, with 9 nucleotides matching TRBD1. Trimming at V came to 1 base and at J to 1 base, leaving 2 bases not matched to a gene. The CDR3 runs to 16 residues. Per the germline V gene, CDR1 is KGHSH and CDR2 is LQKENI. CDR3 sequence: CASSPLQGASGNTIYF. The CDR3 DNA sequence: TGTGCCAGCTCACCACTACAGGGGGCATCTGGAAACACCATATATTTT.

V gene TRBV25-1 combines with J gene TRBJ2-7; weak D call: TRBD2 (6 bases). The germline V and J ends were trimmed by 5 bases and 0 bases, with 14 bases remaining between them. The CDR3 is made up of 15 amino acids. The V gene's germline CDR1 is MGHDK and CDR2 SYGVNS. Written as DNA, the CDR3 is TGTGCCAGCAGTAGTAGCGGAATTAGCTCCTACGAGCAGTACTTC. It specifies CASSSSGISSYEQYF.

The chain carries TRBV6-4 and TRBJ1-2; 11 nucleotides match TRBD1. The CDR3 covers 13 residues. J was trimmed by 9 bases and V by 6 bases; bases with no gene match: 6. Looked up from germline, CDR1 is MRHNA and CDR2 is SNTAGT. The CDR3 loop reads CASRPGQGVRYTF. DNA of the CDR3: TGTGCCAGCAGGCCGGGACAGGGGGTCCGCTACACCTTC.

This sequence joins TRBV28 and TRBJ1-2; possibly TRBD1 for D (6 bases). V was shortened by 2 bases and J by 7 bases, with 8 bases between the two germline ends. Germline V lookup: CDR1 MDHEN, CDR2 SYDVKM. The CDR3 has 12 residues. Here the CDR3 DNA reads TGTGCCAGCAGTTTAAAGGGGGTTGGCTACACCTTC. Amino acids: CASSLKGVGYTF.

This chain uses TRBV19 with TRBJ1-4, with D hard to call. V lost 7 bases to trimming and J lost 7 bases, with 10 bases between them. Germline V lookup: CDR1 LNHDA, CDR2 SQIVND (reference sequence). CDR3 length: 12 amino acids. The CDR3 DNA reads as TGTGCCAGTAATGGCGGGGTTGAAAAACTGTTTTTT. Encoded protein: CASNGGVEKLFF.

This chain joins TRBV13 and TRBJ2-5; 9 nucleotides agree with TRBD1. The J call could be wrong; TRBJ2-7 is a better fit for the DNA end. CDR1 is PRHDT and CDR2 is FYEKMQ in the germline V gene (reference sequence). The CDR3 is 14 residues long. CDR3 nucleotide sequence: TGTGCCAGCAGCTCTCAGGGACAGGGCTACGAGCAGTACTTC. Its protein is CASSSQGQGYEQYF.

The chain recombines TRBV6-5 with TRBJ2-5; TRBD2 matches 11 bases. V dropped 6 bases and J dropped 2; count of bases not matched to a gene: 5. The CDR3 runs 15 residues. Germline-derived CDR1 and CDR2 are MNHEY and SVGAGI. The CDR3: CASRTGLAVQETQYF. The CDR3 DNA follows: TGTGCCAGCAGAACGGGACTAGCGGTACAAGAGACCCAGTACTTC.